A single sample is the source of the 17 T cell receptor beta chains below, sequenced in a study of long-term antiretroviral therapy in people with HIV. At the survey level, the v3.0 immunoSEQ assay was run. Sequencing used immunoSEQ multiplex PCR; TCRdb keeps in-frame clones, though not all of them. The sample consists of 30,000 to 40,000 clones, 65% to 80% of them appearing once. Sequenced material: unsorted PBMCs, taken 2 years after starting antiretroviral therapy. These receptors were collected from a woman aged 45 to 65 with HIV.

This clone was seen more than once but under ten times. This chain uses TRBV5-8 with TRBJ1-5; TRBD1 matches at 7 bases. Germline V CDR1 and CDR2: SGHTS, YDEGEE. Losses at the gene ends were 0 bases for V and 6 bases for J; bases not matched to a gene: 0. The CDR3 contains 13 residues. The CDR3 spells CASSLDRGQPQHF. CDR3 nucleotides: TGTGCCAGCAGCTTGGACAGGGGTCAGCCCCAGCATTTT.

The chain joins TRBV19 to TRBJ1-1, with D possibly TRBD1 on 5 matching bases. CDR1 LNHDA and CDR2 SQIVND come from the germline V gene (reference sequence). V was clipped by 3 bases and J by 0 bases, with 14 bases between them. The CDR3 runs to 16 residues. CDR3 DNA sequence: TGTGCCAGTAGTATTCTTATGGGGGGGATGAACACTGAAGCTTTCTTT. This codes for CASSILMGGMNTEAFF. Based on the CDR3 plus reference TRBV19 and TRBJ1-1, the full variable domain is DGGITQSPKYLFRKEGQNVTLSCEQNLNHDAMYWYRQDPGQGLRLIYYSQIVNDFQKGDIAEGYSVSREKKESFPLTVTSAQKNPTAFYLCASSILMGGMNTEAFFGQGTRLTVV.

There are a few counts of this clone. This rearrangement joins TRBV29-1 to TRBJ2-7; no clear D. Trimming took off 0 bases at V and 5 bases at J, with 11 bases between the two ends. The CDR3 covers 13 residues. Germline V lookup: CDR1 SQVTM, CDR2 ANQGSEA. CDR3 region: CSVEDVRRDEQYF. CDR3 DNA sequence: TGCAGCGTTGAAGATGTTCGAAGGGACGAGCAGTACTTC.

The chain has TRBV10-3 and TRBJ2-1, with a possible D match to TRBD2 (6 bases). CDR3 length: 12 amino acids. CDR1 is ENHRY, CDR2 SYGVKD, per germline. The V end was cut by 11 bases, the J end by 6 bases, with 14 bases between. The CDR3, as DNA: TGTGCCGTATTACTAGCTGCCAATGAGCAGTTCTTC. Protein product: CAVLLAANEQFF.

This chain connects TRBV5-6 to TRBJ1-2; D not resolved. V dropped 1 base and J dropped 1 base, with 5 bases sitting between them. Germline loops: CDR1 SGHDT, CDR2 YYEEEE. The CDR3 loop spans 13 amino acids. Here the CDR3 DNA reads TGTGCCAGCAGCTTGATAGATAACTATGGCTACACCTTC. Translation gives CASSLIDNYGYTF. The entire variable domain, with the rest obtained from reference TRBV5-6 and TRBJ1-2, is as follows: DAGVTQSPTHLIKTRGQQVTLRCSPKSGHDTVSWYQQALGQGPQFIFQYYEEEERQRGNFPDRFSGHQFPNYSSELNVNALLLGDSALYLCASSLIDNYGYTFGSGTRLTVV.

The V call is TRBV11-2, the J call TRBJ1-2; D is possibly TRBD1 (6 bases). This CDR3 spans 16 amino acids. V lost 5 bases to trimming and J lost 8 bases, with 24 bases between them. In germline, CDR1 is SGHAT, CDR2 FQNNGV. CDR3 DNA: TGTGCCAGCAGCCTGGGGGCGGGGGAATACTCCAGCGGCTACACCTTC. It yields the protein CASSLGAGEYSSGYTF. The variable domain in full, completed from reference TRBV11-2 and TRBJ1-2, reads EAGVAQSPRYKIIEKRQSVAFWCNPISGHATLYWYQQILGQGPKLLIQFQNNGVVDDSQLPKDRFSAERLKGVDSTLKIQPAKLEDSAVYLCASSLGAGEYSSGYTFGSGTRLTVV.

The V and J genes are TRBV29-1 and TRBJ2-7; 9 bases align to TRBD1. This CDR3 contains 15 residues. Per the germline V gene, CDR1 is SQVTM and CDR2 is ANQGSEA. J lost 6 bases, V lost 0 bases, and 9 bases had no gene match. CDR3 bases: TGCAGCGTTGAAGATAGTTGGACAGGGGAAGCCGAGCAGTACTTC. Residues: CSVEDSWTGEAEQYF.

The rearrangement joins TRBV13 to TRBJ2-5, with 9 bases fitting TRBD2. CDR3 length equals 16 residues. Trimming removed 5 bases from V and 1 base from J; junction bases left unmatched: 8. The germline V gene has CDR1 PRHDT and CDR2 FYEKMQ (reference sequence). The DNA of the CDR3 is TGTGCCAGCAGCGAAAAGCGGGGGGCCATCCAAGAGACCCAGTACTTC. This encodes CASSEKRGAIQETQYF. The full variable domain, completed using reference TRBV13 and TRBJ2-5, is AAGVIQSPRHLIKEKRETATLKCYPIPRHDTVYWYQQGPGQDPQFLISFYEKMQSDKGSIPDRFSAQQFSDYHSELNMSSLELGDSALYFCASSEKRGAIQETQYFGPGTRLLVL.

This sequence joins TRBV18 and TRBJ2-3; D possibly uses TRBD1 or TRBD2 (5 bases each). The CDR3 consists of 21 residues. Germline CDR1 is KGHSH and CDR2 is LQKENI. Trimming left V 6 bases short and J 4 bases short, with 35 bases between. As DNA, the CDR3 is TGTGCCAGCTCTCTACGGCGAGTCATACAGTCATCGGGGCATGATCCAGATACGCAGTATTTT. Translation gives CASSLRRVIQSSGHDPDTQYF.

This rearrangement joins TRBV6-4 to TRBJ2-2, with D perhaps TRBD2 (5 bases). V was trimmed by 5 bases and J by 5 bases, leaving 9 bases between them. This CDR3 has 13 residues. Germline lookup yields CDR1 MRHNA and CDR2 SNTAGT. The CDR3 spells CASSPRTTGELFF. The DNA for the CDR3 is TGTGCCAGCAGTCCGCGGACTACCGGGGAGCTGTTTTTT.

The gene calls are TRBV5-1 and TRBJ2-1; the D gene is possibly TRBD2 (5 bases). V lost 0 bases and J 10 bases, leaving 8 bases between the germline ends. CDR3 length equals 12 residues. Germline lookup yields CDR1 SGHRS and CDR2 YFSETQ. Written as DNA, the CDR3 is TGCGCCAGCAGCTTGGCAGGAGGCGAGCAGTTCTTC. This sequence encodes CASSLAGGEQFF.

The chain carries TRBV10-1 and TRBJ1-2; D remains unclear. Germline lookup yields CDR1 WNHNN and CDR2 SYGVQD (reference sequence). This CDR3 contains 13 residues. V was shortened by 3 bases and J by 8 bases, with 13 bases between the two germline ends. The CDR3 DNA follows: TGCGCCAGCAGTGACAGAGGAGAGGGCGGCTACACCTTC. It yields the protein CASSDRGEGGYTF.

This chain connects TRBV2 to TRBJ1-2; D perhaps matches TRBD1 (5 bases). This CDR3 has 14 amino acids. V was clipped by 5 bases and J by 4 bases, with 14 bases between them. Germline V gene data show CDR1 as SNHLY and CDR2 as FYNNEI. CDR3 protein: CASSTPRGAYGYTF. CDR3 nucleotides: TGTGCCAGCAGTACGCCAAGGGGCGCCTATGGCTACACCTTC.

CDR3 DNA: TGTGCCAGCGAGGACACCACAACTAATGAAAAACTGTTTTTT. Encoded protein: CASEDTTTNEKLFF. The chain combines TRBV25-1 with TRBJ1-4; tentative D call: TRBD1 (5 bases). Trimming removed 8 bases at V and 0 bases at J, with 10 bases between. Germline CDR1 and CDR2: MGHDK and SYGVNS. CDR3 length: 14 residues.

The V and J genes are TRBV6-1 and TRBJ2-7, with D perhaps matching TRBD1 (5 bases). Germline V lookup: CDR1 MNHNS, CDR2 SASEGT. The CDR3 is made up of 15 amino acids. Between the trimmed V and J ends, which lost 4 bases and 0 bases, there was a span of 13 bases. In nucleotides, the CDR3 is TGTGCCAGCAGTGTTTGGGGCCTTAGCTCCTACGAGCAGTACTTC. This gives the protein CASSVWGLSSYEQYF.

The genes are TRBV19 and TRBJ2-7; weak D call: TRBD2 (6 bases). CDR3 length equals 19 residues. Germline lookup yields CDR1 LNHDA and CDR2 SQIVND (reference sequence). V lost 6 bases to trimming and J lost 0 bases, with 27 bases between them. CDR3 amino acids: CASSHTTPTAGWSSYEQYF. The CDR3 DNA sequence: TGTGCCAGTAGCCACACAACCCCTACGGCGGGGTGGAGCTCCTACGAGCAGTACTTC. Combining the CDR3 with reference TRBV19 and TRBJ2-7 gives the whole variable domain DGGITQSPKYLFRKEGQNVTLSCEQNLNHDAMYWYRQDPGQGLRLIYYSQIVNDFQKGDIAEGYSVSREKKESFPLTVTSAQKNPTAFYLCASSHTTPTAGWSSYEQYFGPGTRLTVT.

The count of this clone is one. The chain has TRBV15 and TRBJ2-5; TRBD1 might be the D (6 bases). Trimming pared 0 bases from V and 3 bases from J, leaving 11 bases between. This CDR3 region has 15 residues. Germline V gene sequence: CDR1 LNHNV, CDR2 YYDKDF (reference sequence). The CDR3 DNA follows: TGTGCCACCAGCAGAGATCAACAGGGTAAAGAGACCCAGTACTTC. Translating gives CATSRDQQGKETQYF.